This T cell receptor (beta chain) was captured in a study of T cells in Graves' hyperthyroidism and ophthalmopathy (dated by TCRdb to between 2017 and 2020). About the investigation overall: A discovery cohort of about 100 patients, about 43 with Graves' ophthalmopathy and 55 to 65 with stable Graves' hyperthyroidism, was used to find distinguishing TCR V-J signatures. The 75 to 100 discovery patients were divided at random into training and test sets in a 7:3 ratio. Once sampling was done, hyperthyroidism patients were given methimazole at a starting dose of 30 mg daily, whereas ophthalmopathy patients were given high-dose intravenous methylprednisolone. According to the paper, TCR Vbeta CDR3 sequencing was carried out on 120 to 150 peripheral blood samples, which came from approximately 43 ophthalmopathy, roughly 75 hyperthyroidism and roughly 17 progressor patients. Prospective prediction of ophthalmopathy was tested in an independent validation cohort of fewer than 20 hyperthyroidism patients and 17 patients who later progressed to ophthalmopathy. The study also compared thyroid tissue and blood T-cell repertoires from several Graves' hyperthyroidism patients. Study-level results and caveats: No statistical method was used to set the sample size in advance, and investigators knew the group allocation. In validation, the model predicted progression to ophthalmopathy with approximately 71% sensitivity and 72% to 75% specificity, a median of about 6 months before onset. Blood samples also contained most of the expanded thyroid clonotypes (frequency above 0.001), which suggests that blood repertoires may reflect thyroid immune responses. In cross-validation, a model built on a 13 V-J signature told ophthalmopathy apart from stable hyperthyroidism with over 85% sensitivity and roughly 83% specificity, and in testing the same model reached 80%/75%.

This clonotype was seen ten or more times. Its antigen remains unidentified. Base quality data are lacking; no much larger clone is found one base away. Patients with uncontrolled infections, other autoimmune diseases, pregnancy or lactation were excluded. Diagnoses relied on clinical symptoms, serum thyroxine and TRAb, thyroid ultrasound and orbital computed tomography. Trizol reagent was used to extract total RNA, and RNA quality was then checked on an Agilent 2100 Bioanalyzer. TCR beta CDR3 regions were amplified from RNA transcripts. A first-round RT-PCR of the TCR CDR3 used the HTBI primer set with the Qiagen OneStep RT-PCR kit. Libraries were constructed in a second round of multiplex PCR, after which size selection and purification were performed. Libraries were sequenced paired-end with 100 bp reads on an Illumina HiSeq2000. In the paper's pipeline: SOAPnuke was used to process the raw data, throwing out any read that contained adapters or uncalled bases, had a mean Phred below 15, or lacked an exact constant-primer or identifier match. High-quality paired reads were merged using COPE v1.2.5, and each unique nucleotide sequence was defined as a clonotype. Clonotypes were aligned to IMGT TRBV, TRBD and TRBJ reference segments using MiTCR v1.1. The analysis included only V-J combinations with a frequency above 0.0001, which together covered about 99% of the repertoires. A TCS score was defined as the ratio of F50 (clonal expansion) to E x V (chaos), with BLOSUM62-based TCRdist applied between CDR3 peptides within each V-J. Welch's t-statistics and random forest reduced some 510 V-J features to some 14, which were used in a naive Bayes classifier (R e1071). Thyroid-blood repertoire similarity was quantified with the Morisita-Horn index. The public sequencing data were trimmed at Q25 with fastp and processed into clonotypes with MiXCR by TCRdb, which kept only in-frame beta chains. Rows are unified per CDR3 protein, each entry keeping the most common DNA and genes. TCRdb, not the original authors, processed these V and J calls. The table for this sample lists 550,000 to 700,000 distinct CDR3 sequences; roughly 50% of them were counted only once. The top ten hold 19% of the sample.

From the cysteine through the phenylalanine, the CDR3 covers 11 amino acids. Only the CDR3 DNA stays, 33 bases, in frame from base 1. This sequence originates from an adult woman with Graves' disease, either hyperthyroidism or ophthalmopathy (not recorded which). Material for sequencing was peripheral blood or thyroid tissue (not recorded which). Recombination linked TRBV12-3 or TRBV12-4 to TRBJ1-3, with the D gene too uncertain to name. The CDR3 amino acid sequence is: CGSSSGNTIYF. The nucleotide sequence is given as TGTGGCAGTAGCTCTGGAAACACCATATATTTT.